The rows below give T cell receptor beta chains drawn from one sample of a study of T cells expressing NK-cell markers. TCRdb reprocessed the 5' RACE reads and reports one entry per CDR3 protein, with no DNA. The sample data list about 260,000 distinct CDR3 sequences. The sample comprised blood T cells: a sorted CD56 or NKG2C T cell subset, CD4+ or CD8+ T cells, or bulk PBMC T cells (not recorded which). Receptor source: a man younger than 30 in good health. The CDR3 runs from the conserved cysteine through the conserved F or W. Fields, in order: V gene, J gene, CDR3 protein.

TRBV3-1,TRBJ1-5,CASSQQGLNNQPQHF
TRBV6-5,TRBJ2-3,CASSNRAWGASTDTQYF
TRBV30,TRBJ1-1,CAWRYRDNTEAFF
TRBV5-1,TRBJ2-1,CASSSNRDRGSYNEQFF
TRBV5-1,TRBJ2-3,CASSKLAGGPSLAADTQYF
TRBV7-8,TRBJ1-5,CASSLVAGSEPQHF
TRBV24-1,TRBJ2-1,CATSEQLAGGPNEQFF
TRBV9,TRBJ1-1,CASILLGTGNGGTEAFF
TRBV2,TRBJ2-3,CASSAQTRDTQYF
TRBV20-1,TRBJ2-3,CSASLLAFRGDTQYF
TRBV11-2,TRBJ2-1,CASSSMGGRRADEQFF
TRBV9,TRBJ2-3,CASSVGGDLDTQYF
TRBV10-3,TRBJ2-5,CAIRDGTTQETQYF
TRBV27,TRBJ2-3,CASRVTGTTDTQYF
TRBV10-3,TRBJ1-5,CAISEGQGLQPQHF